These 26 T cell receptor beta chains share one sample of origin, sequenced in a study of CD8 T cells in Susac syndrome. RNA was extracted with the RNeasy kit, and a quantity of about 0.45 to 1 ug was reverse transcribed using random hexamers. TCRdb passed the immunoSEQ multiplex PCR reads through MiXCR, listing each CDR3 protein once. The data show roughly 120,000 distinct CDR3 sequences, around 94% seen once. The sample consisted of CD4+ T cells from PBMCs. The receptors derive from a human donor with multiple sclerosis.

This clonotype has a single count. The DNA for the CDR3 is TGCAGCGTCATATCGGACAGCCATGGCTACACCTTC. Protein sequence: CSVISDSHGYTF. V usage is TRBV29-1 and J usage is TRBJ1-2; perhaps TRBD1 as D (6 bases). The V end was cut by 6 bases, the J end by 6 bases, with 14 bases between. CDR3 length equals 12 residues. CDR1 is SQVTM, CDR2 ANQGSEA, per germline.

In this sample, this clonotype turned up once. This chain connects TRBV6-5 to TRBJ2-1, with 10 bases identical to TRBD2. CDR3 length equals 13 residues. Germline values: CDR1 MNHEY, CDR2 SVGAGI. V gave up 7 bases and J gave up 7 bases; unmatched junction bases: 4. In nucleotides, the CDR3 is TGTGCCAGCAACCCACTAGCGGGAAATGAGCAGTTCTTC. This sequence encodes CASNPLAGNEQFF.

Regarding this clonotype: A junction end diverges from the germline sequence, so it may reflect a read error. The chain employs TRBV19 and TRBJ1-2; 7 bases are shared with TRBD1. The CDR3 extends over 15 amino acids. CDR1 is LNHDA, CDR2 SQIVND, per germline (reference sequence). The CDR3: CASSNFDRVGYGYTF. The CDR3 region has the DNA TGTGCCAGCAGTAATTTTGACAGGGTTGGTTATGGCTACACCTTC.

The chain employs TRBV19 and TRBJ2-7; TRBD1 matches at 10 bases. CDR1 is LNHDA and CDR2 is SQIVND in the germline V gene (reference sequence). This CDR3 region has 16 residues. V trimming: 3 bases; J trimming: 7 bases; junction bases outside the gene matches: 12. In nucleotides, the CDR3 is TGTGCCAGTAGTATCCTCGGGGACAGGGGAACGAGGGAGCAGTACTTC. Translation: CASSILGDRGTREQYF.

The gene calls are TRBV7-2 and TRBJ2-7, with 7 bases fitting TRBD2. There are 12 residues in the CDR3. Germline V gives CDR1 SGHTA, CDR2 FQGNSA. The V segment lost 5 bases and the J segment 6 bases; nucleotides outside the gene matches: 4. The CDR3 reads CASSAAGVEQYF. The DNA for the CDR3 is TGTGCCAGCAGCGCCGCGGGGGTCGAGCAGTACTTC.

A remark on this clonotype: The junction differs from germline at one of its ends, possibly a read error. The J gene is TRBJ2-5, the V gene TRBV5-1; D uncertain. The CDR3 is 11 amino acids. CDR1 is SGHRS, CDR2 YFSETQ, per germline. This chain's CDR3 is CASSFRETQYF. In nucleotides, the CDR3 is TGTGCCAGCAGTTTTAGGGAGACCCAGTACTTC. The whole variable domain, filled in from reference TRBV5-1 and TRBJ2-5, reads KAGVTQTPRYLIKTRGQQVTLSCSPISGHRSVSWYQQTPGQGLQFLFEYFSETQRNKGNFPGRFSGRQFSNSRSEMNVSTLELGDSALYLCASSFRETQYFGPGTRLLVL.

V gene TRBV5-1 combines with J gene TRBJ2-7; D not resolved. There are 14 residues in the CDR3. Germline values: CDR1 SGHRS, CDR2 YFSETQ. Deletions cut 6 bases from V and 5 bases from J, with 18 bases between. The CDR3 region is CASNPDPGSHEQYF. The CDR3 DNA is TGCGCCAGCAACCCGGATCCCGGTAGCCACGAGCAGTACTTC.

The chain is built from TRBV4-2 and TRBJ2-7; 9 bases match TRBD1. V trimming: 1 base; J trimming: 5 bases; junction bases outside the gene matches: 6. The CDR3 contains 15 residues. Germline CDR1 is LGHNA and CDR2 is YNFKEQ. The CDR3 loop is CASSQADRGSDEQYF. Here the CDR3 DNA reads TGTGCCAGCAGCCAAGCGGACAGGGGTTCGGACGAGCAGTACTTC.

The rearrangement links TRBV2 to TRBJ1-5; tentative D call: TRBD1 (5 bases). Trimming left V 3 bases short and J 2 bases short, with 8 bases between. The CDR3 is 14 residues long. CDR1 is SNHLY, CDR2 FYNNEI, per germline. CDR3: CASSDRVGNQPQHF. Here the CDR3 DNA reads TGTGCCAGCAGTGACAGGGTTGGCAATCAGCCCCAGCATTTT.

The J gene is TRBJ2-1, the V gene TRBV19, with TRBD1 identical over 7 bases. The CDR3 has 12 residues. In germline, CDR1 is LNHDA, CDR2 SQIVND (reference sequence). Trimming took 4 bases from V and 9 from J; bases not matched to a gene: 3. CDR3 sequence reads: CASSKTGIEQFF. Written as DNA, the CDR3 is TGTGCCAGTAGTAAGACAGGGATTGAGCAGTTCTTC.

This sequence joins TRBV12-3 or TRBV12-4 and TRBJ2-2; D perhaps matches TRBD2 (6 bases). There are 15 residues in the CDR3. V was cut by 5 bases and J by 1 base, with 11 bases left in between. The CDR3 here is CASSPDSGNTGELFF. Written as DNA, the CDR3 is TGTGCCAGCAGTCCTGATAGCGGGAACACCGGGGAGCTGTTTTTT.

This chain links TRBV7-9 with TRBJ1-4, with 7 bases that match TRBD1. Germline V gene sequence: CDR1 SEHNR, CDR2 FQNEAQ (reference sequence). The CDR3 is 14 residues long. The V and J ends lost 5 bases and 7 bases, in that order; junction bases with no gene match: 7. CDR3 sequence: CASSLRTGGEKLFF. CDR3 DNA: TGTGCCAGCAGCCTCAGGACAGGTGGTGAAAAACTGTTTTTT.

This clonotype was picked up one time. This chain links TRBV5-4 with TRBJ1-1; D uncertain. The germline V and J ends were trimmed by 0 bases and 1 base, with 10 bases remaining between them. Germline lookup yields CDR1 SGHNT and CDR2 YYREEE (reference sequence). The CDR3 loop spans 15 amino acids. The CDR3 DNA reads TGTGCCAGCAGCTTGGCGGTCGCGGGGAACACTGAAGCTTTCTTT. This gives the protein CASSLAVAGNTEAFF.

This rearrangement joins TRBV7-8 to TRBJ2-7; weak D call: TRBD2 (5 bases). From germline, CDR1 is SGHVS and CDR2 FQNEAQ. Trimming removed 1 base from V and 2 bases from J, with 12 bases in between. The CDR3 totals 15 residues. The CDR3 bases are TGTGCCAGCAGCTTAGAGCCTAGAGGGCCCTACGAGCAGTACTTC. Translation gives CASSLEPRGPYEQYF.

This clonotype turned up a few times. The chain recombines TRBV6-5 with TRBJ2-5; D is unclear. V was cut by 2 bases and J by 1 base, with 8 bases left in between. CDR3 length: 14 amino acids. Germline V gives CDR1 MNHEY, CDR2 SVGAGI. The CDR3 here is CASSYPATQETQYF. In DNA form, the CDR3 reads TGTGCCAGCAGTTACCCGGCTACCCAAGAGACCCAGTACTTC.

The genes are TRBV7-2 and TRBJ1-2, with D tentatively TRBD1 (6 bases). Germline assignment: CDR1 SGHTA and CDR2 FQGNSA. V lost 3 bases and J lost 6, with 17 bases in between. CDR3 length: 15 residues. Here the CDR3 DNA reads TGTGCCAGCAGCTTGCGCAGGGGAAGAATTGATGGCTACACCTTC. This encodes CASSLRRGRIDGYTF.

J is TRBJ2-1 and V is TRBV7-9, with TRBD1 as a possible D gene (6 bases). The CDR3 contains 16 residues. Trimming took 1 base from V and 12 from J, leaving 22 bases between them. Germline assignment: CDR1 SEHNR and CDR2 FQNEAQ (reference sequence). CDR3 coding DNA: TGTGCCAGCAGCTTAGGATTGACGTCAGGGGAACGATGGCAGTTCTTC. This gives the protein CASSLGLTSGERWQFF. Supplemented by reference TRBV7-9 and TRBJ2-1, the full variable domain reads DTGVSQNPRHKITKRGQNVTFRCDPISEHNRLYWYRQTLGQGPEFLTYFQNEAQLEKSRLLSDRFSAERPKGSFSTLEIQRTEQGDSAMYLCASSLGLTSGERWQFFGPGTRLTVL.

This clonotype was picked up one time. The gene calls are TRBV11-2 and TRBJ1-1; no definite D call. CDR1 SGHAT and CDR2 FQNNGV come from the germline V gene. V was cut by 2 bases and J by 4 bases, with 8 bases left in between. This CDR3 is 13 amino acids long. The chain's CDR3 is CASSLTETTEAFF. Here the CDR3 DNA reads TGTGCCAGCAGCTTAACGGAGACCACTGAAGCTTTCTTT.

CDR3 DNA: TGTGCCAGCAGTCCCCGGACAGGTAGAAACTCCGGCTCTGGGGCCAACGTCCTGACTTTC. As protein: CASSPRTGRNSGSGANVLTF. This rearrangement joins TRBV12-3 or TRBV12-4 to TRBJ2-6; 7 bases line up with TRBD1. J gave up 0 bases and V 5 bases, and 16 bases lay outside the gene matches. The CDR3 extends over 20 amino acids.

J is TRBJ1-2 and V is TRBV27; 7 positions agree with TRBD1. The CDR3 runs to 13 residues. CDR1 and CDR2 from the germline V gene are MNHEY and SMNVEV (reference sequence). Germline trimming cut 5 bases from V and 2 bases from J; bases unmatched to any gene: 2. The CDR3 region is CASSHRGNYGYTF. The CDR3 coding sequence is TGTGCCAGCAGTCACAGGGGCAACTATGGCTACACCTTC.

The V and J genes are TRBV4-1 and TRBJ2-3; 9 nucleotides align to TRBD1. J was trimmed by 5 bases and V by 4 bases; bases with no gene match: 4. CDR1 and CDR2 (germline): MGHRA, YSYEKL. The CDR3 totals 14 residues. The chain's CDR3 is CASSLQTGGDTQYF. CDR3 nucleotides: TGCGCCAGCAGCCTTCAGACAGGGGGAGATACGCAGTATTTT.

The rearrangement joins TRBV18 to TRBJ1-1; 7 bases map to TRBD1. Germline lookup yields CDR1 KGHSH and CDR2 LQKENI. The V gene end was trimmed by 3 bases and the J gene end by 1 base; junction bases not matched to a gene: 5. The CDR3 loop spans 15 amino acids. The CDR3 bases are TGTGCCAGCTCACCCTACAGGGGTAAGAACACTGAAGCTTTCTTT. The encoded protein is CASSPYRGKNTEAFF.

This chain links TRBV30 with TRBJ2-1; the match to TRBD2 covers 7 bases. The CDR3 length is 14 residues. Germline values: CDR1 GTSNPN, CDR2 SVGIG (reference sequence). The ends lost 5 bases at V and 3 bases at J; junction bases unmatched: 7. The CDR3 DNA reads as TGTGCCTGGGGAGCGGGGATACTCTACAATGAGCAGTTCTTC. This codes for CAWGAGILYNEQFF.

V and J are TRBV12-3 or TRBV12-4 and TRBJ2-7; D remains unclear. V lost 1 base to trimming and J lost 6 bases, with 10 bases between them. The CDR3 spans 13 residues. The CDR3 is CASSLVPWGEQYF. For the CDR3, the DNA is TGTGCCAGCAGTTTAGTTCCTTGGGGCGAGCAGTACTTC.

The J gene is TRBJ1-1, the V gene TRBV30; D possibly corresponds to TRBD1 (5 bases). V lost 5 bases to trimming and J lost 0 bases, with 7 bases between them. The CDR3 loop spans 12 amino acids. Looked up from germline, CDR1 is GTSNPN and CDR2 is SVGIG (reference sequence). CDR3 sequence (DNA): TGTGCCTGGGGGACGTTGAACACTGAAGCTTTCTTT. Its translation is CAWGTLNTEAFF.

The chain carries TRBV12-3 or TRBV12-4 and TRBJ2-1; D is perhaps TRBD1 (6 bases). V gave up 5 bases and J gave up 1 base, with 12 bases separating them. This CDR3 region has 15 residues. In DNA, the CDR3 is TGTGCCAGCAGTCCCGGGCAGGGGTCCTACAATGAGCAGTTCTTC. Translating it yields CASSPGQGSYNEQFF.